What follows are 16 T cell receptor beta chains derived from one specimen sequenced in a study of OX40 agonist ivuxolimab in advanced cancers. Clones were read by immunoSEQ multiplex PCR, and TCRdb kept only the in-frame ones, dropping some. The sample contains roughly 49,000 clones, around nine tenths of which appear only once. The starting material was CD4+ or CD8+ T cells sorted from blood, obtained in a trial of the OX40 agonist ivuxolimab. The receptors stem from an adult with an advanced solid tumor such as melanoma, head and neck, liver or kidney cancer.

The DNA for the CDR3 is TGTGCCAGCAGTTCCGGCGGGGCCGACACAGATACGCAGTATTTT. Its protein is CASSSGGADTDTQYF. This chain connects TRBV28 to TRBJ2-3; D is perhaps TRBD2 (6 bases). The CDR3 consists of 15 residues. The V gene's germline CDR1 is MDHEN and CDR2 SYDVKM. V was cut by 4 bases and J by 2 bases, with 13 bases left in between.

The CDR3 here is CASSLDARPNTEAFF. CDR3 DNA sequence: TGCGCCAGCAGCTTGGACGCACGACCAAACACTGAAGCTTTCTTT. J is TRBJ1-1 and V is TRBV5-1; D is unclear. This CDR3 has 15 amino acids. CDR1 is SGHRS, CDR2 YFSETQ, per germline. V gave up 0 bases and J gave up 2 bases, with 11 bases separating them.

The chain links TRBV6-1 to TRBJ2-3; D gene unclear. Germline V gene sequence: CDR1 MNHNS, CDR2 SASEGT. The CDR3 loop spans 10 amino acids. Trimming removed 4 bases from V and 7 bases from J, with 3 bases in between. In nucleotides, the CDR3 is TGTGCCAGCAGTGTAAATACGCAGTATTTT. Encoded protein: CASSVNTQYF.

This clone appeared once. The genes are TRBV30 and TRBJ1-6; 9 bases match TRBD1. V lost 3 bases to trimming and J lost 0 bases; unmatched junction nucleotides: 15. This CDR3 is built from 20 residues. Germline V CDR1 and CDR2: GTSNPN, SVGIG (reference sequence). The chain's CDR3 is CAWRKGQGTTGSSYNSPLHF. For the CDR3, the DNA is TGTGCCTGGAGAAAGGGACAGGGAACAACCGGGAGCTCCTATAATTCACCCCTCCACTTT.

This clone came up a few times. This rearrangement joins TRBV29-1 to TRBJ2-3; 8 bases line up with TRBD2. The CDR3 totals 14 residues. Per the germline V gene, CDR1 is SQVTM and CDR2 is ANQGSEA. The V segment lost 4 bases and the J segment 1 base; nucleotides outside the gene matches: 4. CDR3 loop: CSVVSGRGTDTQYF. The CDR3 coding sequence is TGCAGCGTTGTTTCCGGGAGGGGCACAGATACGCAGTATTTT.

The V and J genes are TRBV21-1 and TRBJ2-3. TRBV21-1 constitutes a pseudogene. CDR3 length: 15 residues. This CDR3 reads CASSDRAVDPDTQYF. CDR3 DNA sequence: TGTGCCAGCAGCGACCGGGCCGTAGATCCAGATACGCAGTATTTT.

The chain has TRBV28 and TRBJ2-1; TRBD2 matches at 10 bases. The junction had 11 bases not matched to a gene; V was cut back by 2 bases and J by 16 bases. The CDR3 consists of 14 residues. Germline V CDR1 and CDR2: MDHEN, SYDVKM. CDR3 nucleotides: TGTGCCAGCAGTTTACTTAGCAGCGGGGGGGCCTTTTTCTTC. Amino acids: CASSLLSSGGAFFF.

The chain recombines TRBV7-2 with TRBJ2-2; maybe TRBD2 (5 bases). Germline V gene data show CDR1 as SGHTA and CDR2 as FQGNSA. The CDR3 is 16 amino acids. Trimming removed 3 bases from V and 7 bases from J, with 18 bases in between. The CDR3 sequence is CASSFRLAASGGELFF. The CDR3 DNA is TGTGCCAGCAGCTTTCGCCTAGCAGCTTCTGGCGGGGAGCTGTTTTTT.

The rearrangement joins TRBV28 to TRBJ1-1; D remains ambiguous. Trimming cost V 1 base and J 4 bases, with 10 bases left between them. The CDR3 has 14 amino acids. Germline lookup yields CDR1 MDHEN and CDR2 SYDVKM. The CDR3: CASSLSGGGTEAFF. The CDR3 DNA sequence: TGTGCCAGCAGTTTATCGGGCGGAGGCACTGAAGCTTTCTTT.

This chain links TRBV6-4 with TRBJ1-1; weak D call: TRBD1 (5 bases). The germline V gene encodes CDR1 MRHNA and CDR2 SNTAGT. CDR3 length: 14 residues. Trimming left V 10 bases short and J 1 base short, with 16 bases between. The chain's CDR3 is CANLIRDANTEAFF. The CDR3 nucleotides are TGTGCCAACTTAATCCGGGACGCGAACACTGAAGCTTTCTTT.

This chain links TRBV2 with TRBJ1-1; D possibly corresponds to TRBD1 (5 bases). The CDR3 length is 14 residues. The germline V gene has CDR1 SNHLY and CDR2 FYNNEI. V shed 6 bases and J shed 6 bases, with 17 bases lying between them. The CDR3, as DNA: TGTGCCAGCAGGGATCAGGGAAAGGTCGCTGAAGCTTTCTTT. This codes for CASRDQGKVAEAFF.

CDR3 loop: CASSPMGQGPANYGYTF. The CDR3 DNA sequence: TGTGCCAGCTCACCAATGGGACAGGGGCCGGCTAACTATGGCTACACCTTC. This chain connects TRBV18 to TRBJ1-2, with 10 bases matching TRBD1. The length of the CDR3 is 17 residues. V shed 2 bases, J shed 0 bases, and the junction held 6 bases outside the gene matches. CDR1 KGHSH and CDR2 LQKENI come from the germline V gene. Looking up the rest from reference TRBV18 and TRBJ1-2 gives the full variable domain: NAGVMQNPRHLVRRRGQEARLRCSPMKGHSHVYWYRQLPEEGLKFMVYLQKENIIDESGMPKERFSAEFPKEGPSILRIQQVVRGDSAAYFCASSPMGQGPANYGYTFGSGTRLTVV.

The chain uses TRBV10-3 and TRBJ2-3, with D perhaps TRBD2 (7 bases). V gave up 4 bases and J gave up 2 bases, with 16 bases separating them. The CDR3 totals 16 residues. Germline CDR1 and CDR2: ENHRY and SYGVKD. CDR3 loop: CAISGLGGAVTDTQYF. The CDR3 DNA sequence: TGTGCCATCAGTGGGTTGGGGGGGGCGGTCACAGATACGCAGTATTTT.

The chain joins TRBV6-1 to TRBJ1-1; D not certain. Germline lookup yields CDR1 MNHNS and CDR2 SASEGT. This CDR3 has 14 amino acids. V was trimmed by 2 bases and J by 1 base, leaving 8 bases between them. CDR3: CASSEIQRNTEAFF. The DNA for the CDR3 is TGTGCCAGCAGTGAAATACAGAGGAACACTGAAGCTTTCTTT.

This chain joins TRBV5-4 and TRBJ1-6, with D perhaps matching TRBD1 (6 bases). The CDR3 covers 15 residues. The germline CDR1 and CDR2 sequences are SGHNT and YYREEE (reference sequence). Deletions cut 2 bases from V and 9 bases from J, with 15 bases between. CDR3 sequence: CASSLQGTDGSPLHF. CDR3 coding DNA: TGTGCCAGCAGCTTACAGGGCACAGACGGTTCACCCCTCCACTTT.

CDR3 residues: CASNSGIQRHNTEAFF. The DNA of the CDR3 is TGTGCCAGTAATTCGGGCATACAGCGACATAACACTGAAGCTTTCTTT. This chain uses TRBV19 with TRBJ1-1, with D uncertain. Trimming removed 7 bases at V and 2 bases at J, with 20 bases between. This CDR3 region has 16 residues. Germline lookup yields CDR1 LNHDA and CDR2 SQIVND (reference sequence).